The clone carrying this T cell receptor beta chain was seen only a few times. This sample was included in a study of control samples from healthy donors and cancer patients. The CDR3 contains 14 residues. CDR1 and CDR2 (germline): LNHNV, YYDKDF (reference sequence). The V and J ends lost 3 bases and 6 bases respectively, with 15 bases between them. Data came from immunoSEQ multiplex PCR; TCRdb stores just in-frame clones and leaves some out. This sample has around 90,000 clones, with 86% found just once. What was sequenced was blood. The sequence was obtained from a man between 25 and 39 years old in good health. The chain joins TRBV15 to TRBJ2-7; D is ambiguous. CDR3 residues: CATSRLMLFGEQYF. The DNA of the CDR3 is TGTGCCACCAGCAGGCTTATGTTGTTCGGCGAGCAGTACTTC.